This T cell receptor beta chain is from a study of CD8+CD57+ T cells in acquired aplastic anemia. For the study at large: Mean yield of DNA from sorted CD4+ and CD8+ cells was approximately 3 ug.

CDR1 and CDR2 (germline): MGHDK, SYGVNS. V gave up 1 base and J gave up 2 bases; unmatched junction bases: 9. The CDR3 loop spans 18 amino acids. Patients included in sequencing had previously demonstrated CD8+CD57+ cell expansion by flow cytometry. Patients, without exception, had severe acquired aplastic anemia. There was no therapy given to any patient before the blood sampling took place. The study profiled TCR beta VDJ and CDR3 using genomic DNA as template. Using its own MiXCR run on the reads, TCRdb lists one record per CDR3 protein. This sample has 160,000 or so distinct CDR3 sequences, with 48% found just once.

The V call is TRBV25-1, the J call TRBJ2-3; TRBD2 matches 10 bases. The TCR originated in a human donor with aplastic anemia. Source material: sorted CD4+, CD8+, or CD8+CD57+ T cells (not recorded which) from PBMCs. The CDR3 is CASSESPGLAEITDTQYF. CDR3 DNA: TGTGCCAGCAGTGAATCCCCCGGACTAGCGGAAATCACAGATACGCAGTATTTT.